This entry features one TCR beta chain sequence. What it binds is unknown. This record comes from a study of cytomegalovirus exposure and HLA in healthy donors. Whole-study context: In a previous analysis, approximately 110 million unique TCR beta sequences were found from 150 million to 200 million T cells. Whole-study findings and limits: According to a later analysis, most TCR beta chains associated with CMV appeared HLA-restricted. In an earlier analysis, about 87% or about 30%: the productive usage of most TCR beta V segments.

The study ran its PCR with 60 Vbeta and 13 Jbeta primers. Assay: immunoSEQ multiplex PCR; the TCRdb copy retains only in-frame clones and omits some. The table includes some 160,000 clones, around 73% detected once. The V gene's germline CDR1 is LNHNV and CDR2 YYDKDF (reference sequence). This CDR3 is 16 amino acids long. Trimming cost V 1 base and J 4 bases; bases outside gene matches: 7. The rearrangement joins TRBV15 to TRBJ2-3; TRBD1 matches 8 bases. The sequenced sample was PBMCs. The clonotype comes from a male donor in good health and CMV-seronegative. In DNA form, the CDR3 reads TGTGCCACCAGCAGAGCTAGTAACAGGGGGGCAGATACGCAGTATTTT. Amino acids: CATSRASNRGADTQYF.